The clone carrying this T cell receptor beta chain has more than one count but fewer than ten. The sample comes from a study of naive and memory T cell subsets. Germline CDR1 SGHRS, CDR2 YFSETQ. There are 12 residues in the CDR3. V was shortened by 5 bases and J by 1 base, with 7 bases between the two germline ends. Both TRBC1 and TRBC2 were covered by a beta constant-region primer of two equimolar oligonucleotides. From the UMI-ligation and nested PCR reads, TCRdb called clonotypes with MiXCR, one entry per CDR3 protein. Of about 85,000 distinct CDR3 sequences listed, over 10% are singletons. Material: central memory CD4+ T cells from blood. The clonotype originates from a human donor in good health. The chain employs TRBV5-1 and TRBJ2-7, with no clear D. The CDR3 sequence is CASREQSYEQYF. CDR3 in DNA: TGCGCCAGCAGAGAGCAGTCCTACGAGCAGTACTTC.